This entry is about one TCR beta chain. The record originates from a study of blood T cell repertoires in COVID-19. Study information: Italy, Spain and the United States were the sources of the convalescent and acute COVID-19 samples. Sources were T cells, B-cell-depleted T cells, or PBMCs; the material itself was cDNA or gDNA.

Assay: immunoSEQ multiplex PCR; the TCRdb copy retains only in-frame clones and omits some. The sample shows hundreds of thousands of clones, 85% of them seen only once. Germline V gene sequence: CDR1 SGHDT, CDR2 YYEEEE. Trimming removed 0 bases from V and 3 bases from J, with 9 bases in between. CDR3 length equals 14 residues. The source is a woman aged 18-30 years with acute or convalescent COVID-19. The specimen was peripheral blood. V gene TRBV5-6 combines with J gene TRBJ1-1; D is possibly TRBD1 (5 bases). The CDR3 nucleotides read TGTGCCAGCAGCTTGGCCGGAGGGGACACTGAAGCTTTCTTT. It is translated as CASSLAGGDTEAFF.